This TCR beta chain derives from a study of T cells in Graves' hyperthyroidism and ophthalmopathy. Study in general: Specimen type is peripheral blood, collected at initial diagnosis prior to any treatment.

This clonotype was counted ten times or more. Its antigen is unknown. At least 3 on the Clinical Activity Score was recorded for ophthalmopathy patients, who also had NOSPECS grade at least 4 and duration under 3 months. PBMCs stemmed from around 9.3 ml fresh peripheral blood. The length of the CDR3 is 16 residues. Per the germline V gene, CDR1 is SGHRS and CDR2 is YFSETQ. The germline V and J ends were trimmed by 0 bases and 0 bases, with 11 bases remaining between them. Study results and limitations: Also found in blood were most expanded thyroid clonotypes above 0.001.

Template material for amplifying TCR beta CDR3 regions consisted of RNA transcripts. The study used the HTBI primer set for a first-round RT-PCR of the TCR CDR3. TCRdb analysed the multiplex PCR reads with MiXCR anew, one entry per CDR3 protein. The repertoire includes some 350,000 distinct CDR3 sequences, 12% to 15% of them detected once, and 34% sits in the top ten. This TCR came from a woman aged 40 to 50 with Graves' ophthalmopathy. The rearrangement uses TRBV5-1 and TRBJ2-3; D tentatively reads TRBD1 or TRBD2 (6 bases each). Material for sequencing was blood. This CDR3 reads CASSLATGASTDTQYF. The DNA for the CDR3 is TGCGCCAGCAGCTTGGCCACGGGGGCTAGCACAGATACGCAGTATTTT.